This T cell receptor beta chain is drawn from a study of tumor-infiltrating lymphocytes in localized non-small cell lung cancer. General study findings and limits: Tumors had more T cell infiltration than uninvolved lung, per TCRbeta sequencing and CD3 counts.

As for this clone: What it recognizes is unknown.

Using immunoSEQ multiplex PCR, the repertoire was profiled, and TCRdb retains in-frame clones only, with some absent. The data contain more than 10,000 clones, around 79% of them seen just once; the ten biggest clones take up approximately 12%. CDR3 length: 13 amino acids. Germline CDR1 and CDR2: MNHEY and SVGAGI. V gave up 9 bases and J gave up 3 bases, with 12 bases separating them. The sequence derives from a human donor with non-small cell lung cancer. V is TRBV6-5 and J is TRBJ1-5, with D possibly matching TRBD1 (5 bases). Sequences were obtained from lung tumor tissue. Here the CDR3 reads CASRQSPNQPQHF. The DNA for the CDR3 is TGTGCCAGTCGACAGAGCCCCAATCAGCCCCAGCATTTT.